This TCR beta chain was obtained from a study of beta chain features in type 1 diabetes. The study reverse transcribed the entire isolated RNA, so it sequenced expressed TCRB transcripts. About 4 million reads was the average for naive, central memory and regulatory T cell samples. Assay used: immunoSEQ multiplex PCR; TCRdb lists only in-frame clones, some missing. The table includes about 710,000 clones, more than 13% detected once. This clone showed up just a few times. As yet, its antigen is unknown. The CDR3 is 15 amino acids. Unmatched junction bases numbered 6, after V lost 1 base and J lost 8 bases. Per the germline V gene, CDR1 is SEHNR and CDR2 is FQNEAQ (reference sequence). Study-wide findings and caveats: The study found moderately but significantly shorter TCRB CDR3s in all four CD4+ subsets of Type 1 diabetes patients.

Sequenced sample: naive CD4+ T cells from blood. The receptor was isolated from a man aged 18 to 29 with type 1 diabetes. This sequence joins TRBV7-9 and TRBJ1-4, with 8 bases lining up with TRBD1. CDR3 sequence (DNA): TGTGCCAGCAGCTTAGGCGACAGGGGAAGGGAAAAACTGTTTTTT. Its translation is CASSLGDRGREKLFF.